This T cell receptor beta chain was profiled in a study of CD8 T cells in ankylosing spondylitis. General observations from the study: Earlier studies detected some motif variants in reactive arthritis synovial fluid and blood. CD8+ disease-linked clones were present at relatively low frequencies in blood. Ankylosing spondylitis blood appeared to carry a characteristic TCR beta motif of under ten highly homologous variants.

Each CDR3 protein is one row after TCRdb ran MiXCR on the 5' RACE reads. The profile shows 200,000 to 250,000 distinct CDR3 sequences, 20% to 30% of them singletons. In the case of this clonotype: What it binds is unknown.

Sequences were obtained from blood, either unsorted or a sorted T cell fraction (not recorded which). This receptor was obtained from a male donor with ankylosing spondylitis or in good health (not recorded which).

The CDR3 DNA reads as TGCGCCAGCAGCCAAGATACACTAGCGGGGAACAATGAGCAGTTCTTC. Amino acids: CASSQDTLAGNNEQFF. This chain links TRBV4-1 with TRBJ2-1; 10 nucleotides align to TRBD2. The CDR3 has 16 residues. V trimming: 0 bases; J trimming: 5 bases; junction bases outside the gene matches: 4. In germline, CDR1 is MGHRA, CDR2 YSYEKL.